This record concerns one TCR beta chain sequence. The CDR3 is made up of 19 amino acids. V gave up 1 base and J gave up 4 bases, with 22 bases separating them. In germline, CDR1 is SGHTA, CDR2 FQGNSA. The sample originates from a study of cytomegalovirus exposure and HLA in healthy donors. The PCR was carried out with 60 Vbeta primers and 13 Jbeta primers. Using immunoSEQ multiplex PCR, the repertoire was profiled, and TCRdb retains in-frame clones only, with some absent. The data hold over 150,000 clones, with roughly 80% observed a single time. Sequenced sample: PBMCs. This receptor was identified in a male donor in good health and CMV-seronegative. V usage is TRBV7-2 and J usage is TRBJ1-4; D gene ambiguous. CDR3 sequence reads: CASSLGRGRSVGVNEKLFF. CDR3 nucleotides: TGTGCCAGCAGCTTAGGCCGTGGGCGATCCGTGGGAGTTAATGAAAAACTGTTTTTT.